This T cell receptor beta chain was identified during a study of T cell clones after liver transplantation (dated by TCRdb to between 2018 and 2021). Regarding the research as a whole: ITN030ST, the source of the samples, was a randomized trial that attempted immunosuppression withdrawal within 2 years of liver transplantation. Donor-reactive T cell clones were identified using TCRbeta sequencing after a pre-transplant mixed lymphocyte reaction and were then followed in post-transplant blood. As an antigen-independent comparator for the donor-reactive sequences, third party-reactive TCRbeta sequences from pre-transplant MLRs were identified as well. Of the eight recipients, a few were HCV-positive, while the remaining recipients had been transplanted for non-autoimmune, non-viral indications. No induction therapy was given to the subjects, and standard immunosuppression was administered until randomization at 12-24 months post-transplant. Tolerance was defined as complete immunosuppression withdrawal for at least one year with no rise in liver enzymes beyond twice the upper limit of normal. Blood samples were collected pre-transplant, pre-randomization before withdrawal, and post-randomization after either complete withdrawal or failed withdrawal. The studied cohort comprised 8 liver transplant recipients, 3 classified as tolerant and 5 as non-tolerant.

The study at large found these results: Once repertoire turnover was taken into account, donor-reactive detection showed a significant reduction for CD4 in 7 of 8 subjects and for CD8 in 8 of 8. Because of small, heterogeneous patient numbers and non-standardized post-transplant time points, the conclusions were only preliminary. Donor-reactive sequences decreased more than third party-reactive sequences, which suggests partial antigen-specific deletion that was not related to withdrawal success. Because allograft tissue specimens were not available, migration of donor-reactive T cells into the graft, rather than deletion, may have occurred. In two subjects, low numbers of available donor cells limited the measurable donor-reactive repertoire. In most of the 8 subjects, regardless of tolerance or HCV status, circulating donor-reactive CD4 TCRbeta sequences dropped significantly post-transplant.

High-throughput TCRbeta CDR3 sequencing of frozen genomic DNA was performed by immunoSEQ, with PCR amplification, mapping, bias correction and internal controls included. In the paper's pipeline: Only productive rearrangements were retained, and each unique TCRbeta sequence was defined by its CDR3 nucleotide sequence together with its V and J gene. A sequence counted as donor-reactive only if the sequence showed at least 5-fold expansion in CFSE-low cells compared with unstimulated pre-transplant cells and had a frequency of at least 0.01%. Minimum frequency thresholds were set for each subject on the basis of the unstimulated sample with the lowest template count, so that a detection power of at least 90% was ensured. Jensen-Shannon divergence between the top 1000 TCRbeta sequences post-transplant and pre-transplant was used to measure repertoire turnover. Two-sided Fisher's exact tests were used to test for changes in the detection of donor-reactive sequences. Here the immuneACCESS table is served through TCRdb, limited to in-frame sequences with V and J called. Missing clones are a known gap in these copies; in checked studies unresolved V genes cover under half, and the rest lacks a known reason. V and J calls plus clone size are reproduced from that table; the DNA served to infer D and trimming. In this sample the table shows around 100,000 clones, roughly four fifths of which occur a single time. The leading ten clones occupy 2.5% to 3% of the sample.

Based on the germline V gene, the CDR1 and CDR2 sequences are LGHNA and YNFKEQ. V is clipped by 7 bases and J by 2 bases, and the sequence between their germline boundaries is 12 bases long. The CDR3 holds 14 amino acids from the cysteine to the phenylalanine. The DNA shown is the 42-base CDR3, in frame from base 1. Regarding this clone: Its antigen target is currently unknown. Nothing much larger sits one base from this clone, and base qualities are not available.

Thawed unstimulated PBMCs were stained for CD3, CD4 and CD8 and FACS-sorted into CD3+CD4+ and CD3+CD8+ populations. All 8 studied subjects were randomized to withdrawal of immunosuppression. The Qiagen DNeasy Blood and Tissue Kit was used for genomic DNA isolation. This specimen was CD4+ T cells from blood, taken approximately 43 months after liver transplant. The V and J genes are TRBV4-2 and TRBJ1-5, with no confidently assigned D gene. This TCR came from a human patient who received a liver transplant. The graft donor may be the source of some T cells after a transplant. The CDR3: CASTDSVGNQPQHF. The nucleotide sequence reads TGTGCCAGCACCGATTCGGTTGGCAATCAGCCCCAGCATTTT.